The 16 T cell receptor beta chains reported below all come from one sample, sequenced in a study of blood T cell repertoires in COVID-19. TCRdb keeps only in-frame clones here, not all; method: immunoSEQ multiplex PCR. The sample records about 320,000 clones, 85% being singletons. The sample taken for sequencing was PBMCs or T cells enriched from blood (not recorded which). These TCRs come from a woman in her thirties who had been exposed to COVID-19.

CDR3 amino acids: CASSWAGQGANEKLFF. The CDR3 DNA follows: TGCGCCAGCAGCTGGGCAGGACAGGGGGCTAATGAAAAACTGTTTTTT. The chain combines TRBV5-1 with TRBJ1-4; 10 nucleotides match TRBD1. Germline assignment: CDR1 SGHRS and CDR2 YFSETQ. V lost 3 bases and J lost 3; bases outside the gene matches: 5. The CDR3 has 16 residues.

This clone was counted between two and nine times. This chain uses TRBV6-5 with TRBJ1-5; 8 nucleotides line up with TRBD1. The germline gives CDR1 MNHEY, CDR2 SVGAGI. This CDR3 has 14 residues. V shed 6 bases, J shed 12 bases, and the junction held 13 bases outside the gene matches. The CDR3: CASSRGTGRPIQHF. The CDR3 coding sequence is TGTGCCAGCAGCCGCGGGACAGGCCGCCCGATCCAGCATTTT.

V and J are TRBV3-1 (or the pseudogene TRBV3-2) and TRBJ2-3; D gene unclear. The length of the CDR3 is 13 residues. Germline V gives CDR1 LGHDT, CDR2 YNNKEL (reference sequence). Trimming took off 1 base at V and 5 bases at J, with 7 bases between the two ends. CDR3 residues: CASSQVTKDTQYF. Written as DNA, the CDR3 is TGTGCCAGCAGCCAAGTAACAAAAGATACGCAGTATTTT.

This chain joins TRBV4-2 and TRBJ2-4, with D possibly being TRBD2 (5 bases). Trimming took off 0 bases at V and 3 bases at J, with 9 bases between the two ends. CDR3 length: 15 residues. CDR1 LGHNA and CDR2 YNFKEQ come from the germline V gene. The CDR3 here is CASSQDHGIKNIQYF. Here the CDR3 DNA reads TGTGCCAGCAGCCAAGATCACGGGATCAAAAACATTCAGTACTTC.

The chain employs TRBV5-1 and TRBJ2-7; D is perhaps TRBD1 (5 bases). Germline CDR1 SGHRS, CDR2 YFSETQ. Between the trimmed V and J ends, which lost 0 bases and 3 bases, there was a span of 13 bases. CDR3 size: 15 residues. DNA of the CDR3: TGCGCCAGCAGCTTGGCCGGACAAAACTACTACGAGCAGTACTTC. This encodes CASSLAGQNYYEQYF.

The chain joins TRBV19 to TRBJ2-4; 13 bases fit TRBD2. CDR1 and CDR2 (germline): LNHDA, SQIVND (reference sequence). Unmatched junction bases numbered 9, after V lost 5 bases and J lost 8 bases. The CDR3 loop spans 16 amino acids. This chain's CDR3 is CASSPTTSGGRDIQYF. In DNA, the CDR3 is TGTGCCAGTAGTCCCACGACTAGCGGGGGGCGGGACATTCAGTACTTC.

V usage is TRBV27 and J usage is TRBJ2-7; tentative D call: TRBD1 (6 bases). The CDR3 totals 15 residues. The germline CDR1 and CDR2 sequences are MNHEY and SMNVEV (reference sequence). Trimming removed 4 bases at V and 0 bases at J, with 13 bases between. CDR3 sequence: CASSSQGYSSYEQYF. CDR3 DNA: TGTGCCAGCAGTTCTCAGGGGTATAGCTCCTACGAGCAGTACTTC.

The rearrangement uses TRBV4-2 and TRBJ2-2; possibly TRBD1 for D (5 bases). In germline, CDR1 is LGHNA, CDR2 YNFKEQ. This CDR3 spans 19 amino acids. With 0 bases removed from V and 5 bases from J, the gap between germline ends came to 22 bases. This CDR3 is CASSQDSRTRMMLTGELFF. In DNA, the CDR3 is TGTGCCAGCAGCCAAGATTCCCGGACAAGGATGATGTTGACCGGGGAGCTGTTTTTT.

The gene calls are TRBV10-2 and TRBJ1-2; 8 nucleotides align to TRBD1. Germline CDR1 is WSHSY and CDR2 is SAAADI. This CDR3 region has 14 residues. The junction had 9 bases not matched to a gene; V was cut back by 7 bases and J by 5 bases. The CDR3 nucleotides are TGCGCCAGCACCGGACAGGGAATGGGTTATGGCTACACCTTC. Its translation: CASTGQGMGYGYTF.

This chain connects TRBV19 to TRBJ1-2; D possibly corresponds to TRBD1 (6 bases). This CDR3 has 13 amino acids. Germline CDR1 and CDR2: LNHDA and SQIVND (reference sequence). Deletions cut 8 bases from V and 4 bases from J, with 14 bases between. The CDR3 DNA follows: TGTGCCAGTGCTACAGGGTTGGGCTATGGCTACACCTTC. It is translated as CASATGLGYGYTF.

The chain joins TRBV5-6 to TRBJ2-3; no clear D. The CDR3 spans 15 residues. The germline V and J ends were trimmed by 3 bases and 2 bases, with 13 bases remaining between them. Germline CDR1 SGHDT, CDR2 YYEEEE. CDR3 residues: CASSSPHSLTDTQYF. The CDR3 nucleotides are TGTGCCAGCAGCTCTCCGCACTCTCTCACAGATACGCAGTATTTT.

The CDR3: CASTNILAGGHEQFF. CDR3 DNA sequence: TGTGCCAGCACCAACATCCTAGCGGGGGGGCATGAGCAGTTCTTC. The gene calls are TRBV3-1 (or the pseudogene TRBV3-2) and TRBJ2-1; TRBD2 aligns across 12 bases. Trimming cost V 7 bases and J 8 bases; bases outside gene matches: 9. The CDR3 spans 15 residues. From germline, CDR1 is LGHDT and CDR2 YNNKEL (reference sequence).

This chain joins TRBV21-1 and TRBJ1-5; TRBD1 is the table's D call and was not checked against the DNA. TRBV21-1 is a pseudogene segment. The CDR3 is made up of 20 amino acids. DNA for the CDR3: TGTGCCAGCAGCTTTAGCAAACCGAGGGGACAGGGCACTGGCAATCAGCCCCAGCATTTT. It encodes CASSFSKPRGQGTGNQPQHF.

The chain carries TRBV28 and TRBJ1-6, with a possible D match to TRBD1 (5 bases). The CDR3 length is 13 residues. From germline, CDR1 is MDHEN and CDR2 SYDVKM. V lost 6 bases and J 8 bases, leaving 11 bases between the germline ends. CDR3 amino acids: CASRILRDSPLHF. The CDR3 DNA is TGTGCCAGCAGGATACTCAGGGATTCACCCCTCCACTTT. Full variable domain (outside the CDR3, taken from reference TRBV28 and TRBJ1-6): DVKVTQSSRYLVKRTGEKVFLECVQDMDHENMFWYRQDPGLGLRLIYFSYDVKMKEKGDIPEGYSVSREKKERFSLILESASTNQTSMYLCASRILRDSPLHFGNGTRLTVT.

J is TRBJ1-1 and V is TRBV29-1; D is unresolved. Trimming left V 2 bases short and J 6 bases short, with 13 bases between. CDR3 length equals 13 residues. CDR1 and CDR2 (germline): SQVTM, ANQGSEA. CDR3 sequence reads: CSVELPTRPEAFF. CDR3 bases: TGCAGCGTTGAACTCCCGACTAGGCCTGAAGCTTTCTTT.

Points on this clone: Other DNA sequences in the same sample also yield this CDR3. This chain links TRBV28 with TRBJ2-7; 7 bases agree with TRBD1. CDR1 and CDR2 (germline): MDHEN, SYDVKM. With 3 bases clipped from V and 3 bases from J, the junction kept 2 bases outside the gene matches. CDR3 length equals 13 residues. This CDR3 reads CASSLTGNYEQYF. CDR3 in DNA: TGTGCCAGCAGTTTGACAGGGAACTACGAGCAGTACTTC.